The 27 T cell receptor beta chains below were found in one sample sequenced in a study of T cells after posttransplantation cyclophosphamide. Repertoires were generated with immunoSEQ multiplex PCR, while TCRdb's copy carries only in-frame clones and drops some. Altogether 25,000 to 35,000 clones were found in the sample, and no singletons occur. Sequenced material: PBMCs. These receptors all stem from a young woman in good health and a related stem cell transplant donor.

This clone was recorded many times. This chain joins TRBV12-3 or TRBV12-4 and TRBJ1-1; no firm D call. The CDR3 length is 16 residues. V was cut by 0 bases and J by 4 bases, with 15 bases left in between. In nucleotides, the CDR3 is TGTGCCAGCAGTTTAGCGCGCACTTATACCACCACTGAAGCTTTCTTT. The encoded protein is CASSLARTYTTTEAFF.

The chain uses TRBV13 and TRBJ1-1; D is possibly TRBD1 (5 bases). V shed 5 bases and J shed 0 bases, with 13 bases lying between them. The CDR3 covers 15 residues. From germline, CDR1 is PRHDT and CDR2 FYEKMQ (reference sequence). Here the CDR3 reads CASSPRQLLNTEAFF. The CDR3 DNA is TGTGCCAGCAGCCCGAGACAGCTTCTGAACACTGAAGCTTTCTTT.

This clone is termed medium-sized. The chain carries TRBV7-8 and TRBJ2-7, with 9 nucleotides matching TRBD1. Trimming cost V 5 bases and J 9 bases; bases outside gene matches: 14. The CDR3 covers 15 residues. Germline CDR1 is SGHVS and CDR2 is FQNEAQ. CDR3 sequence: CASSHLTGGAERQYF. The CDR3 nucleotides read TGTGCCAGCAGCCACCTGACAGGGGGAGCCGAGCGGCAGTACTTC.

This clone was seen ten or more times. V is TRBV5-4 and J is TRBJ1-6; 8 bases line up with TRBD1. Germline CDR1 reads SGHNT; CDR2 reads YYREEE (reference sequence). V trimming: 7 bases; J trimming: 0 bases; junction bases outside the gene matches: 3. The CDR3 is 15 amino acids. In DNA form, the CDR3 reads TGTGCCAGCCGACAGGGGAGCTCCTATAATTCACCCCTCCACTTT. It yields the protein CASRQGSSYNSPLHF.

This clone was recorded many times. This chain uses TRBV18 with TRBJ2-7; a possible D gene is TRBD1 (5 bases). Germline V gene lookup returns CDR1 KGHSH and CDR2 LQKENI. Between the trimmed V and J ends, which lost 3 bases and 2 bases, there was a span of 14 bases. This CDR3 spans 15 amino acids. The CDR3 DNA reads TGTGCCAGCTCACCTTTTTTCGACAGCACCTACGAGCAGTACTTC. It codes for CASSPFFDSTYEQYF.

The genes are TRBV7-9 and TRBJ1-1; TRBD1 matches at 12 bases. CDR1 is SEHNR, CDR2 FQNEAQ, per germline (reference sequence). There are 18 residues in the CDR3. Trimming removed 4 bases from V and 3 bases from J; junction bases left unmatched: 12. CDR3 in amino acids: CASSSRRDRGLVDTEAFF. In DNA, the CDR3 is TGTGCCAGCAGCTCTCGCCGGGACAGGGGGCTTGTGGACACTGAAGCTTTCTTT.

The chain recombines TRBV4-3 with TRBJ2-5; possibly TRBD1 for D (5 bases). CDR1 is LGHNA and CDR2 is YSLEER in the germline V gene. The CDR3 is 15 residues long. Trimming took 3 bases from V and 0 from J, leaving 11 bases between them. CDR3 sequence: CASSHNQGYQETQYF. DNA for the CDR3: TGCGCCAGCAGCCACAATCAGGGATACCAAGAGACCCAGTACTTC.

This clone was recorded at least ten times. The chain employs TRBV5-4 and TRBJ2-5, with 7 bases aligning to TRBD1. CDR1 and CDR2 from the germline V gene are SGHNT and YYREEE (reference sequence). Germline trimming cut 9 bases from V and 7 bases from J; bases unmatched to any gene: 15. There are 14 residues in the CDR3. The CDR3 region is CATKGGESGVTQYF. CDR3 DNA: TGTGCCACTAAAGGGGGCGAGAGTGGCGTGACCCAGTACTTC.

This clone was observed a handful of times. The chain recombines TRBV5-4 with TRBJ1-2, with D possibly matching TRBD1 (5 bases). CDR1 and CDR2 (germline): SGHNT, YYREEE (reference sequence). The V gene lost 4 bases and the J gene lost 3 bases, with 16 bases spanning the gap. This CDR3 is 15 amino acids long. CDR3: CASSGGHTFDYGYTF. CDR3 nucleotides: TGTGCCAGCAGCGGCGGACACACTTTTGACTATGGCTACACCTTC.

This clone was seen many times. The DNA of the CDR3 is TGTGCCACAGCCTTTAGGGGAGGGAACACTGAAGCTTTCTTT. Its translation is CATAFRGGNTEAFF. This chain links TRBV2 with TRBJ1-1; D may be TRBD1 (5 bases). Per germline, CDR1 SNHLY and CDR2 FYNNEI. Between the trimmed V and J ends, which lost 10 bases and 1 base, there was a span of 16 bases. The length of the CDR3 is 14 residues.

At least ten counts were recorded for this clone. The rearrangement joins TRBV28 to TRBJ2-5; TRBD1 might be the D (5 bases). The CDR3 has 13 residues. Germline V CDR1 and CDR2: MDHEN, SYDVKM. Trimming cost V 3 bases and J 6 bases, with 11 bases left between them. The CDR3 DNA reads as TGTGCCAGCAGTTTTAGGGGCAGAAAGACCCAGTACTTC. Its translation is CASSFRGRKTQYF.

This clone was seen at least ten times. The chain joins TRBV2 to TRBJ1-4; D is undetermined. The CDR3 is made up of 16 amino acids. V was pared by 4 bases and J by 10 bases, with 22 bases between. The germline V gene encodes CDR1 SNHLY and CDR2 FYNNEI. In DNA form, the CDR3 reads TGTGCCAGCAGTGTAGGCGCCGGAGCCAGATCGGGAAAACTGTTTTTT. It yields the protein CASSVGAGARSGKLFF.

There are many counts of this clone. V usage is TRBV10-3 and J usage is TRBJ2-7; 9 nucleotides match TRBD1. V dropped 7 bases and J dropped 4; count of bases not matched to a gene: 2. The V gene's germline CDR1 is ENHRY and CDR2 SYGVKD. CDR3 size: 12 residues. Here the CDR3 reads CAIMTGGYEQYF. The CDR3 DNA reads as TGTGCCATCATGACAGGGGGGTACGAGCAGTACTTC.

There are many counts of this clone. The CDR3 is CATSPRQNNEQFF. The CDR3, as DNA: TGTGCCACCAGCCCTCGACAGAACAATGAGCAGTTCTTC. The chain is built from TRBV15 and TRBJ2-1, with D possibly matching TRBD1 (5 bases). V lost 5 bases to trimming and J lost 5 bases, with 10 bases between them. Germline CDR1 reads LNHNV; CDR2 reads YYDKDF (reference sequence). The CDR3 has 13 residues.

This clone was found many times. The chain has TRBV27 and TRBJ1-1; possibly TRBD1 for D (6 bases). The germline gives CDR1 MNHEY, CDR2 SMNVEV (reference sequence). The ends were cut back, 4 bases at V and 11 bases at J, with 17 bases in the middle. CDR3 length: 13 amino acids. Here the CDR3 DNA reads TGTGCCAGCAGTTCCCCGAACAGGGCTGCGGCTTTCTTT. The encoded protein is CASSSPNRAAAFF.

The V call is TRBV12-3 or TRBV12-4, the J call TRBJ1-1; D is possibly TRBD1 (5 bases). The V gene lost 3 bases and the J gene lost 9 bases, with 14 bases spanning the gap. The CDR3 sequence is 13 residues long. The CDR3 DNA reads TGTGCCAGCAGTTTGAGGGGACTGGCTCAAGCTTTCTTT. It codes for CASSLRGLAQAFF.

This clone was recorded many times. This CDR3 is CASSLASGGVGETQYF. CDR3 bases: TGTGCCAGCAGCTTAGCTAGCGGGGGGGTCGGAGAGACCCAGTACTTC. The gene calls are TRBV11-1 and TRBJ2-5; 11 bases match TRBD2. The germline CDR1 and CDR2 sequences are SGHAT and FQDESV (reference sequence). The ends lost 0 bases at V and 4 bases at J; junction bases unmatched: 4. The CDR3 sequence is 16 residues long.

Ten or more counts support this clone. The rearrangement joins TRBV19 to TRBJ1-3, with D perhaps matching TRBD1 (6 bases). With 3 bases removed from V and 4 bases from J, the gap between germline ends came to 10 bases. There are 14 residues in the CDR3. Germline lookup yields CDR1 LNHDA and CDR2 SQIVND (reference sequence). CDR3 DNA: TGTGCCAGTAGTATCGGGACAACCGGAAACACCATATATTTT. It specifies CASSIGTTGNTIYF.

The chain links TRBV29-1 to TRBJ1-4; 7 bases are shared with TRBD1. This CDR3 spans 15 amino acids. CDR1 and CDR2 from the germline V gene are SQVTM and ANQGSEA. With V trimmed by 7 bases and J by 8 bases, 16 bases remained unmatched. The CDR3, as DNA: TGCAGCGGCGGAACAGTTGGACAGGCAATCGAAAAACTGTTTTTT. As protein: CSGGTVGQAIEKLFF.

This clone was observed a few times. The V and J genes are TRBV28 and TRBJ2-3, with 9 bases that match TRBD2. Germline V CDR1 and CDR2: MDHEN, SYDVKM. The V segment lost 7 bases and the J segment 4 bases; nucleotides outside the gene matches: 6. The CDR3 consists of 14 residues. The CDR3 reads CASKAGGHSDTQYF. The CDR3, as DNA: TGTGCCAGCAAAGCGGGGGGCCATTCAGATACGCAGTATTTT.

The chain is built from TRBV2 and TRBJ2-3; D is perhaps TRBD1 (6 bases). CDR3 length: 11 residues. V lost 1 base and J lost 10, with 6 bases in between. Germline values: CDR1 SNHLY, CDR2 FYNNEI. The CDR3 coding sequence is TGTGCCAGCAGTGAAGACAGGGCGCAGTATTTT. As protein: CASSEDRAQYF. The full variable domain, completed using reference TRBV2 and TRBJ2-3, is EPEVTQTPSHQVTQMGQEVILRCVPISNHLYFYWYRQILGQKVEFLVSFYNNEISEKSEIFDDQFSVERPDGSNFTLKIRSTKLEDSAMYFCASSEDRAQYFGPGTRLTVL.

This clone appeared many times. The chain links TRBV5-6 to TRBJ2-2; D is undetermined. Trimming stripped 1 base from V and 9 bases from J, with 4 bases between. Germline assignment: CDR1 SGHDT and CDR2 YYEEEE. The CDR3 runs to 11 residues. CDR3: CASSLNWELFF. DNA of the CDR3: TGTGCCAGCAGCTTGAACTGGGAGCTGTTTTTT.

This clone was seen at least ten times. The chain couples TRBV6-6 to TRBJ1-5; D remains unclear. Per the germline V gene, CDR1 is MNHNY and CDR2 is SVGAGI (reference sequence). V lost 6 bases, J lost 0 bases, and 12 bases lay in between. The CDR3 is made up of 15 amino acids. The DNA for the CDR3 is TGTGCCAGCAGCCACCTACCCTATAGCAATCAGCCCCAGCATTTT. This translates into CASSHLPYSNQPQHF.

This clone was counted many times. This chain connects TRBV5-1 to TRBJ2-2; 8 nucleotides match TRBD2. Trimming cost V 1 base and J 1 base; bases outside gene matches: 6. The CDR3 spans 17 residues. Germline assignment: CDR1 SGHRS and CDR2 YFSETQ. The CDR3 here is CASSLRSSGWNTGELFF. The CDR3 DNA follows: TGCGCCAGCAGCTTGAGGTCTAGCGGGTGGAACACCGGGGAGCTGTTTTTT.

V usage is TRBV6-1 and J usage is TRBJ1-6, with D maybe TRBD1 (5 bases). The CDR3 is 15 residues long. Germline V CDR1 and CDR2: MNHNS, SASEGT. V lost 8 bases and J 1 base, leaving 12 bases between the germline ends. In DNA form, the CDR3 reads TGTGCCAGCCAACGGGGGGGTTCCTATAATTCACCCCTCCACTTT. Translation: CASQRGGSYNSPLHF.

J is TRBJ2-5 and V is TRBV4-2; 10 positions agree with TRBD2. After removal of 1 base from V and 4 bases from J, the junction contained 12 bases not matched to a gene. The length of the CDR3 is 18 residues. Germline loops: CDR1 LGHNA, CDR2 YNFKEQ. The CDR3 DNA reads TGTGCCAGCAGCCAAGTCATCCAGCGGGGGGGAAAGGGAGAGACCCAGTACTTC. Translating it yields CASSQVIQRGGKGETQYF.

This clone came up many times. The chain uses TRBV4-3 and TRBJ1-1, with D possibly matching TRBD1 (5 bases). The CDR3 spans 15 residues. Germline CDR1 LGHNA, CDR2 YSLEER. The V and J ends lost 3 bases and 8 bases respectively, with 19 bases between them. CDR3 in DNA: TGCGCCAGCAGCCAGCTCCGTGGAGACAGCTTAGAAGCTTTCTTT. Amino acid sequence: CASSQLRGDSLEAFF.